This T cell receptor beta chain derives from a study of control samples from healthy donors and cancer patients. Profiling relied on immunoSEQ multiplex PCR, and the TCRdb table lists in-frame clones only, not all of them. This sample yields approximately 84,000 clones, of which around 80% are seen a single time; approximately 9.8% belongs to the top ten. The CDR3 totals 11 residues. Trimming took off 7 bases at V and 11 bases at J, with 14 bases between the two ends. Germline V gene sequence: CDR1 SNHLY, CDR2 FYNNEI. Sequenced input: blood. This sequence joins TRBV2 and TRBJ1-1; D not resolved. This TCR was recovered from a woman aged 55-69 years in good health. The chain's CDR3 is CASTDMECAFF. As DNA, the CDR3 is TGTGCCAGCACTGACATGGAGTGTGCTTTCTTT.